This TCR beta chain was retrieved from a study of blood T cell repertoires in COVID-19. Study summary: Acute and convalescent COVID-19 samples came from the United States, Italy and Spain. Nucleic acid was either cDNA or gDNA, and it came from T cells, B-cell-depleted T cells, or PBMCs.

In the study's own analysis: Amplification from reference gene primers served as the basis for estimated nucleated cell counts. The assay was immunoSEQ multiplex PCR, and TCRdb's table has in-frame clones only and misses some. V and J calls plus clone size are reproduced from that table; the DNA served to infer D and trimming. Counted here are over 200,000 clones, around 87% occurring once; the ten biggest clones make up 6.2%. Material for sequencing was peripheral blood. The clonotype originates from a man in his 60s who had recovered from COVID-19.

DNA for the CDR3: TGTGCCAGCAGTTCCCAGGGGTCTGGAAACACCATATATTTT. This encodes CASSSQGSGNTIYF. The chain recombines TRBV6-2 or TRBV6-3 with TRBJ1-3; tentative D call: TRBD1 (6 bases). Per germline, CDR1 MNHEY and CDR2 SVGEGT. This CDR3 contains 14 residues. V was trimmed by 4 bases and J by 1 base, leaving 8 bases between them.